This TCR beta chain was profiled in a study of blood T cell repertoires in COVID-19. Germline values: CDR1 KGHDR, CDR2 SFDVKD. The CDR3 covers 16 residues. Trimming at V came to 2 bases and at J to 3 bases, leaving 9 bases not matched to a gene. In the original analysis: Amplification with reference gene primers provided the estimates of nucleated cell counts. TCRdb's copy holds only in-frame clones and misses some; the assay was immunoSEQ multiplex PCR. The V and J calls and clone size were taken over from that table, and D and trimming were inferred from the DNA. The sample has roughly 300,000 clones; around 84% are singletons.

The TCR was taken from a woman aged 18-30 years who had recovered from COVID-19. Material: PBMCs or T cells enriched from blood (not recorded which). The chain links TRBV24-1 to TRBJ2-7, with 7 bases fitting TRBD1. This chain's CDR3 is CATSDSSSGTDYEQYF. In DNA form, the CDR3 reads TGTGCCACCAGTGATTCCTCTTCCGGGACAGACTACGAGCAGTACTTC.